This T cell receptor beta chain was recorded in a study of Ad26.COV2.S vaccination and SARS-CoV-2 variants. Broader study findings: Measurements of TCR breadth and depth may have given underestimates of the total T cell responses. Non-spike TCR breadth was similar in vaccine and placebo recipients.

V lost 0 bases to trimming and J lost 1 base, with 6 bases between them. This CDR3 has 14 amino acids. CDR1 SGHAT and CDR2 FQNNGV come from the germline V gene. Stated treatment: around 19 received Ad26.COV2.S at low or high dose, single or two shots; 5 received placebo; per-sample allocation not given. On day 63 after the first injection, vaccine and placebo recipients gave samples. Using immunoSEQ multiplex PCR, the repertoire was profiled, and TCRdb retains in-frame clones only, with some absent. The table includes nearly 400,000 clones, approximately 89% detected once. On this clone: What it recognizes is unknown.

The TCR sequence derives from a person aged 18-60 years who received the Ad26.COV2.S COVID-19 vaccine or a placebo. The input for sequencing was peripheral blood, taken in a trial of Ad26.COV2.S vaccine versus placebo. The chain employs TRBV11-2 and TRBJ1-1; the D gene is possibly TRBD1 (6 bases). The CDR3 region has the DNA TGTGCCAGCAGCTTAGAAGGGGGGAACACTGAAGCTTTCTTT. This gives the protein CASSLEGGNTEAFF.